Shown below are 21 T cell receptor beta chains from a single sample sequenced in a study of blood T cells in healthy people across ages. Primed by a sample-barcoded 5' primer and a J-beta primer mix, a second PCR proceeded for about 7 to 12 cycles. TCRdb fed the 5' RACE reads into MiXCR, producing one record per CDR3 protein. The sample holds hundreds of thousands of distinct CDR3 sequences, roughly 50% seen once. Sequencing was carried out using blood. The receptors were gathered from a man older than 75 in good health.

This clonotype was recorded only once. The chain is built from TRBV14 and TRBJ1-2; TRBD1 matches 11 bases. There are 16 residues in the CDR3. Germline V CDR1 and CDR2: SGHDN, FVKESK. Losses at the gene ends were 0 bases for V and 5 bases for J; bases not matched to a gene: 5. The CDR3 here is CASSQEGQGARYGYTF. DNA of the CDR3: TGTGCCAGCAGCCAAGAAGGACAGGGGGCCCGGTATGGCTACACCTTC.

The chain combines TRBV20-1 with TRBJ1-5; D unresolved. V dropped 2 bases and J dropped 5 bases, with 7 bases sitting between them. This CDR3 is 12 amino acids long. Looked up from germline, CDR1 is DFQATT and CDR2 is SNEGSKA (reference sequence). The CDR3, as DNA: TGCAGTGCTAGAAGCACAGATCAGCCCCAGCATTTT. Its translation: CSARSTDQPQHF.

The chain employs TRBV9 and TRBJ2-7; D may be TRBD1 or TRBD2 (5 bases each). The germline V gene has CDR1 SGDLS and CDR2 YYNGEE. This CDR3 region has 14 residues. V was trimmed by 3 bases and J by 2 bases, leaving 12 bases between them. The CDR3 is CASSALPGPYEQYF. The DNA for the CDR3 is TGTGCCAGCAGCGCCCTCCCGGGGCCCTACGAGCAGTACTTC.

This clonotype was recorded a few times. The chain employs TRBV27 and TRBJ1-1; 7 positions match TRBD1. The CDR3 is 12 residues long. Germline-derived CDR1 and CDR2 are MNHEY and SMNVEV (reference sequence). Germline trimming cut 5 bases from V and 8 bases from J; bases unmatched to any gene: 5. CDR3 nucleotide sequence: TGTGCCAGCAGTCCCCTGGACAGGGAAGCTTTCTTT. Translating gives CASSPLDREAFF.

This chain uses TRBV5-4 with TRBJ2-7; 8 bases are shared with TRBD1. Germline V gene data show CDR1 as SGHNT and CDR2 as YYREEE (reference sequence). This CDR3 region has 14 residues. V shed 3 bases and J 5 bases; nucleotides not matched to a gene: 7. CDR3 nucleotides: TGTGCCAGCAGCTACGACAGGGGCGGGCACGAGCAGTACTTC. This codes for CASSYDRGGHEQYF.

The rearrangement joins TRBV6-5 to TRBJ1-1; perhaps TRBD1 as D (5 bases). V lost 5 bases to trimming and J lost 2 bases, with 24 bases between them. The CDR3 extends over 18 amino acids. Germline lookup yields CDR1 MNHEY and CDR2 SVGAGI. CDR3 sequence: CASSTTGRGFLVNTEAFF. The CDR3 coding sequence is TGTGCCAGCAGTACTACTGGACGGGGGTTTTTGGTAAACACTGAAGCTTTCTTT.

This chain links TRBV15 with TRBJ2-7, with 9 positions matching TRBD2. With V trimmed by 0 bases and J by 4 bases, 22 bases remained unmatched. CDR1 and CDR2 from the germline V gene are LNHNV and YYDKDF (reference sequence). The CDR3 contains 21 residues. CDR3: CATSRDGWQGMLLAGKYEQYF. As DNA, the CDR3 is TGTGCCACCAGCAGAGATGGGTGGCAGGGCATGCTCCTAGCGGGAAAATACGAGCAGTACTTC.

The gene calls are TRBV20-1 and TRBJ2-3; D not resolved. This CDR3 is built from 13 residues. Germline CDR1 reads DFQATT; CDR2 reads SNEGSKA (reference sequence). Trimming left V 3 bases short and J 5 bases short, with 12 bases between. CDR3 bases: TGCAGTGCTAGGGTTGGGTCGGGAGATACGCAGTATTTT. Amino acid sequence: CSARVGSGDTQYF.

The chain couples TRBV7-2 to TRBJ2-5; D ambiguous. Germline lookup yields CDR1 SGHTA and CDR2 FQGNSA. The CDR3 has 12 residues. Deletions cut 1 base from V and 7 bases from J, with 7 bases between. The CDR3 region has the DNA TGTGCCAGCAGCTTAGTGTCAGGGACCCAGTACTTC. This translates into CASSLVSGTQYF.

The sample holds a few counts of this clonotype. Written as DNA, the CDR3 is TGTGCCAGCAGTCACTATACCTACAATGAGCAGTTCTTC. Residues: CASSHYTYNEQFF. The gene calls are TRBV7-6 and TRBJ2-1; no clear D gene. CDR3 size: 13 residues. Trimming took off 6 bases at V and 2 bases at J, with 8 bases between the two ends. The germline gives CDR1 SGHVS, CDR2 FNYEAQ.

The V call is TRBV29-1, the J call TRBJ1-4, with D possibly TRBD1 on 6 matching bases. The CDR3 has 13 amino acids. Germline V lookup: CDR1 SQVTM, CDR2 ANQGSEA. V gave up 7 bases and J gave up 7 bases, with 16 bases separating them. CDR3 sequence: CSARGGSAEKLFF. In DNA form, the CDR3 reads TGCAGCGCCCGAGGGGGGTCTGCTGAAAAACTGTTTTTT. Together with reference TRBV29-1 and TRBJ1-4, the CDR3 gives the full variable domain: SAVISQKPSRDICQRGTSLTIQCQVDSQVTMMFWYRQQPGQSLTLIATANQGSEATYESGFVIDKFPISRPNLTFSTLTVSNMSPEDSSIYLCSARGGSAEKLFFGSGTQLSVL.

The V call is TRBV6-5, the J call TRBJ2-1, with 8 nucleotides matching TRBD2. The CDR3 is 14 residues long. Germline V lookup: CDR1 MNHEY, CDR2 SVGAGI. The ends lost 2 bases at V and 7 bases at J; junction bases unmatched: 4. CDR3 loop: CASSYREGPNEQFF. DNA for the CDR3: TGTGCCAGCAGTTACCGGGAGGGCCCTAATGAGCAGTTCTTC.

Points on this clonotype: An end of the junction differs from the germline gene, which may be a read error. CDR3 region: CTSSLSGVTGELFF. CDR3 bases: TGTACCAGCAGTCTTAGCGGAGTTACCGGGGAGCTGTTTTTT. The rearrangement links TRBV12-3 or TRBV12-4 to TRBJ2-2; TRBD2 might be the D (6 bases). The CDR3 is made up of 14 amino acids.

The J gene is TRBJ2-7, the V gene TRBV5-1, with TRBD1 matching over 11 bases. Germline V lookup: CDR1 SGHRS, CDR2 YFSETQ. V shed 1 base, J shed 3 bases, and the junction held 6 bases outside the gene matches. The CDR3 contains 16 residues. CDR3 DNA sequence: TGCGCCAGCAGCTTGCGTCCGGGACAGGGGGTCTACGAGCAGTACTTC. Translated: CASSLRPGQGVYEQYF.

CDR3 DNA: TGCGCCAGCAGACGACCCGGGACTAGCGGAGACGAGCAGTACTTC. Amino acids: CASRRPGTSGDEQYF. The chain combines TRBV5-1 with TRBJ2-7; 11 bases line up with TRBD2. This CDR3 is built from 15 residues. With V trimmed by 5 bases and J by 5 bases, 9 bases remained unmatched. Germline V gives CDR1 SGHRS, CDR2 YFSETQ.

This clonotype was counted between two and nine times. V and J are TRBV7-2 and TRBJ2-5; possible D gene TRBD1, 6 bases. CDR1 SGHTA and CDR2 FQGNSA come from the germline V gene. V lost 1 base to trimming and J lost 1 base, with 16 bases between them. The CDR3 covers 17 residues. This CDR3 is CASSLVATGKGQETQYF. The CDR3 nucleotides are TGTGCCAGCAGCTTAGTCGCTACAGGGAAGGGCCAAGAGACCCAGTACTTC.

The chain carries TRBV6-6 and TRBJ2-1; 10 bases line up with TRBD1. The trim removed 7 bases at V and 9 bases at J, leaving 9 bases unmatched. Germline CDR1 MNHNY, CDR2 SVGAGI (reference sequence). The CDR3 runs 14 residues. The DNA of the CDR3 is TGTGCCAGCACCAGGGACAGGGGTAGGGGTGAGCAGTTCTTC. Translation gives CASTRDRGRGEQFF.

The chain couples TRBV7-8 to TRBJ2-1; 8 nucleotides align to TRBD2. V shed 5 bases and J 5 bases; nucleotides not matched to a gene: 2. From germline, CDR1 is SGHVS and CDR2 FQNEAQ. The CDR3 covers 13 residues. The CDR3 loop reads CASSVTSDNEQFF. DNA of the CDR3: TGTGCCAGCAGCGTGACTAGCGACAATGAGCAGTTCTTC. Supplemented by reference TRBV7-8 and TRBJ2-1, the full variable domain reads GAGVSQSPRYKVAKRGQDVALRCDPISGHVSLFWYQQALGQGPEFLTYFQNEAQLDKSGLPSDRFFAERPEGSVSTLKIQRTQQEDSAVYLCASSVTSDNEQFFGPGTRLTVL.

This clonotype was counted only a few times. V usage is TRBV6-5 and J usage is TRBJ2-7, with 8 bases that match TRBD1. The CDR3 totals 15 residues. Germline lookup yields CDR1 MNHEY and CDR2 SVGAGI. After removal of 2 bases from V and 2 bases from J, the junction contained 5 bases not matched to a gene. CDR3 sequence (DNA): TGTGCCAGCAGTTACCGGGACAGGCCCACCTACGAGCAGTACTTC. Translating it yields CASSYRDRPTYEQYF.

For this clonotype: As the CDR3 is not closed by the conserved phenylalanine or tryptophan, this likely results from a read error. V gene TRBV25-1 combines with J gene TRBJ1-2, with TRBD1 matching over 10 bases. Germline CDR1 and CDR2: MGHDK and SYGVNS. CDR3 length: 15 amino acids. V was clipped by 6 bases and J by 2 bases; unmatched bases: 6. The DNA for the CDR3 is TGTGCCAGCAGCCTCGGGACAGGGGCGAACTATGGCTACACCTTA. It is translated as CASSLGTGANYGYTL.

The gene calls are TRBV5-1 and TRBJ2-5; 9 bases are shared with TRBD1. The V and J ends lost 4 bases and 5 bases, in that order; junction bases with no gene match: 9. The CDR3 runs to 15 residues. Germline-derived CDR1 and CDR2 are SGHRS and YFSETQ. As DNA, the CDR3 is TGCGCCAGCAGCCCGGGGACAGGGACCGGGGAGACCCAGTACTTC. Translated, it gives CASSPGTGTGETQYF.